This entry lists 9 T cell receptor beta chains sequenced from one sample in a study of CXCR3-negative and CXCR3-positive naive CD8 T cells. All TRB cDNA libraries came from 5' RACE performed with UMI labels. TCRdb re-called the 5' RACE reads; one entry per CDR3 protein, DNA not given. The sample holds about 130,000 distinct CDR3 sequences. Source material: naive CXCR3- CD8+ T cells from blood. Subset of the sample: CD45RO-CCR7+CD27+CD95- naive CD8+ T cells lacking CXCR3 (TNR3-). These receptors were collected from a human donor in good health. Some clones in this sample may be carry-over from other donors' samples.

V is TRBV12-5 and J is TRBJ2-1. Germline-derived CDR1 and CDR2 are LGHNT and FRNRAP. The CDR3 runs 16 residues. The CDR3 is CASGLDLTLASNEQFF. Supplemented by reference TRBV12-5 and TRBJ2-1, the full variable domain reads DARVTQTPRHKVTEMGQEVTMRCQPILGHNTVFWYRQTMMQGLELLAYFRNRAPLDDSGMPKDRFSAEMPDATLATLKIQPSEPRDSAVYFCASGLDLTLASNEQFFGPGTRLTVL.

This sequence joins TRBV5-5 and TRBJ2-7; TCRdb proposes TRBD1, but this gene call is untestable without DNA. Germline V gives CDR1 SGHKS, CDR2 YYEKEE (reference sequence). CDR3 length equals 15 residues. CDR3 protein: CASSFTRTDSYEQYF. The variable domain in full, completed from reference TRBV5-5 and TRBJ2-7, reads DAGVTQSPTHLIKTRGQQVTLRCSPISGHKSVSWYQQVLGQGPQFIFQYYEKEERGRGNFPDRFSARQFPNYSSELNVNALLLGDSALYLCASSFTRTDSYEQYFGPGTRLTVT.

This sequence joins TRBV4-1 and TRBJ2-1; as DNA is missing, the TRBD2 call by TCRdb cannot be tested. The CDR3 contains 12 residues. From germline, CDR1 is MGHRA and CDR2 YSYEKL. This CDR3 reads CASSGLYNEQFF.

The chain links TRBV5-1 to TRBJ2-1; TCRdb lists TRBD1, though no DNA is available to test this call. The CDR3 contains 15 residues. The germline gives CDR1 SGHRS, CDR2 YFSETQ. CDR3 residues: CASSFDRGLYNEQFF.

The V call is TRBV6-6, the J call TRBJ2-3; TCRdb calls TRBD1, which cannot be checked without DNA. The CDR3 has 16 residues. CDR1 and CDR2 from the germline V gene are MNHNY and SVGAGI (reference sequence). CDR3 sequence reads: CASSYSSQGITDTQYF.

This chain joins TRBV27 and TRBJ1-2; TCRdb names TRBD1, which stays unverified in the absence of DNA. Germline CDR1 is MNHEY and CDR2 is SMNVEV (reference sequence). This CDR3 comprises 11 residues. CDR3 in amino acids: CASRQGYGYTF.

The rearrangement joins TRBV11-2 to TRBJ1-1; the D gene TCRdb calls, TRBD1, cannot be checked with no DNA. CDR3 length: 15 amino acids. Per the germline V gene, CDR1 is SGHAT and CDR2 is FQNNGV. The CDR3 sequence is CASSLGTGGPTEAFF. Using reference TRBV11-2 and TRBJ1-1 for the parts outside the CDR3, the full variable domain is EAGVAQSPRYKIIEKRQSVAFWCNPISGHATLYWYQQILGQGPKLLIQFQNNGVVDDSQLPKDRFSAERLKGVDSTLKIQPAKLEDSAVYLCASSLGTGGPTEAFFGQGTRLTVV.

The chain recombines TRBV7-9 with TRBJ2-7; the D call of TRBD1 rests on TCRdb alone, since no DNA is present to check it. Per the germline V gene, CDR1 is SEHNR and CDR2 is FQNEAQ (reference sequence). The CDR3 is made up of 17 amino acids. This chain's CDR3 is CASSPHGVTGDSYEQYF.

This chain joins TRBV29-1 and TRBJ1-1. Germline-derived CDR1 and CDR2 are SQVTM and ANQGSEA. The CDR3 length is 11 residues. The CDR3 protein is CSGTLNTEAFF. The entire variable domain, with the rest obtained from reference TRBV29-1 and TRBJ1-1, is as follows: SAVISQKPSRDICQRGTSLTIQCQVDSQVTMMFWYRQQPGQSLTLIATANQGSEATYESGFVIDKFPISRPNLTFSTLTVSNMSPEDSSIYLCSGTLNTEAFFGQGTRLTVV.